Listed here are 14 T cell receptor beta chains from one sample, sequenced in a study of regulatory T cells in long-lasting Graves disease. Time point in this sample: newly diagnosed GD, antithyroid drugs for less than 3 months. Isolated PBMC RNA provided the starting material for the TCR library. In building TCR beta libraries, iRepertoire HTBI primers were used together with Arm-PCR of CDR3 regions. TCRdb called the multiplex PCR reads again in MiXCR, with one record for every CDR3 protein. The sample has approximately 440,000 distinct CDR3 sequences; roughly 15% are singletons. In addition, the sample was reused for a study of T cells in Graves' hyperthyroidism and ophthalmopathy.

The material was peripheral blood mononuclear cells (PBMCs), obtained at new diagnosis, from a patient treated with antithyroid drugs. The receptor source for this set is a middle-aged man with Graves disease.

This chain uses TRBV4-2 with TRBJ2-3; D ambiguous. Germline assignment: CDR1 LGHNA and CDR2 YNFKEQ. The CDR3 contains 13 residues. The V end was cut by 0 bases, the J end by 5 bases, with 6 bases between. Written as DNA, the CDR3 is TGTGCCAGCAGCCAAGATGTCTTAGATACGCAGTATTTT. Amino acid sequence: CASSQDVLDTQYF.

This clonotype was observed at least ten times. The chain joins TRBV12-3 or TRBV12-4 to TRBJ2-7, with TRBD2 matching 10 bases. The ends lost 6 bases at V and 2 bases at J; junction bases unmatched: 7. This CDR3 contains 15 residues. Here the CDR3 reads CASSRGLAAPYEQYF. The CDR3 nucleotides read TGTGCCAGCAGCCGAGGACTAGCGGCCCCCTACGAGCAGTACTTC.

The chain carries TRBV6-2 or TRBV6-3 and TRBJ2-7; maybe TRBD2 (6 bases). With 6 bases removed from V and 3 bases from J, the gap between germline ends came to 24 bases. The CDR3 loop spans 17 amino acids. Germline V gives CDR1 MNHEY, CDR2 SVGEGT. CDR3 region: CASSIPRKRVELYEQYF. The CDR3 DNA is TGTGCCAGCAGCATACCAAGAAAGCGGGTAGAACTCTACGAGCAGTACTTC.

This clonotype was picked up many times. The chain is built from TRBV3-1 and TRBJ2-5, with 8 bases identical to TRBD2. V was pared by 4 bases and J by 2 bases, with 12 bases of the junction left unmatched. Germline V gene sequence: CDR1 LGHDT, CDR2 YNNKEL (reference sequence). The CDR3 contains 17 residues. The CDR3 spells CASSLPKAGRAQETQYF. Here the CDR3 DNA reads TGTGCCAGCAGCCTACCGAAGGCCGGGAGGGCTCAAGAGACCCAGTACTTC.

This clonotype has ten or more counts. CDR3 protein: CASSGRDFQETQYF. The CDR3 nucleotides are TGTGCCAGCAGTGGCCGGGACTTTCAAGAGACCCAGTACTTC. V usage is TRBV28 and J usage is TRBJ2-5, with D maybe TRBD2 (6 bases). This CDR3 spans 14 amino acids. Germline CDR1 and CDR2: MDHEN and SYDVKM. V lost 5 bases and J 2 bases, leaving 12 bases between the germline ends.

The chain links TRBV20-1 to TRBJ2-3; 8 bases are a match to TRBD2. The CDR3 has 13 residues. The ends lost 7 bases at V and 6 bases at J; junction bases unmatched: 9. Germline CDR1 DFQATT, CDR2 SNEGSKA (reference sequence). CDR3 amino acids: CSDTNSGGDTQYF. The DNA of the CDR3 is TGCAGTGATACAAACTCGGGAGGGGATACGCAGTATTTT.

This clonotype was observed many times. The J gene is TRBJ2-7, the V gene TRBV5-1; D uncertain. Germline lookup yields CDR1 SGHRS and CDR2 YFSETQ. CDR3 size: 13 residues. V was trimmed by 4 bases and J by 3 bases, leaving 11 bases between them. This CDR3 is CASSAAWGYEQYF. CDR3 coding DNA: TGCGCCAGCAGCGCGGCGTGGGGCTACGAGCAGTACTTC.

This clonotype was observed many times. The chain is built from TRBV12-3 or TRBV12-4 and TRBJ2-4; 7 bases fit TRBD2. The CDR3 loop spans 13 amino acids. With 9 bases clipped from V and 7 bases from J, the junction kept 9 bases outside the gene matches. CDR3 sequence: CASRLAALNIQYF. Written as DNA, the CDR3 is TGTGCCAGTCGACTAGCTGCCCTCAACATTCAGTACTTC.

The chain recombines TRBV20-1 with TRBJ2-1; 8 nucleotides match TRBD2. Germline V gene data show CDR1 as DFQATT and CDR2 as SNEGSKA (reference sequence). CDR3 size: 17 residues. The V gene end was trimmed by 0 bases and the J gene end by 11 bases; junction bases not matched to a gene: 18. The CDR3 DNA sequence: TGCAGTGCTAGAGAAAGTCCCCCCGAGCGGGAGCGAATCCAGCAGTTCTTC. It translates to CSARESPPERERIQQFF.

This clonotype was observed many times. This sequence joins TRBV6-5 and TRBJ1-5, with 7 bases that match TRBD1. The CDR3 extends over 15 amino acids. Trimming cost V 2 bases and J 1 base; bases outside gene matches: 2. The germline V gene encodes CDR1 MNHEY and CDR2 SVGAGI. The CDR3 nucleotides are TGTGCCAGCAGTTACGAGGGGGCGAGCAATCAGCCCCAGCATTTT. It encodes CASSYEGASNQPQHF.

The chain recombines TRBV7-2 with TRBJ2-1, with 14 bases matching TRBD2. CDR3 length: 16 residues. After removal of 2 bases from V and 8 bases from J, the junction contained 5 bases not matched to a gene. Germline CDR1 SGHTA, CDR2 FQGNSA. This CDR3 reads CASSLMGLAGVYEQFF. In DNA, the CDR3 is TGTGCCAGCAGCTTAATGGGACTAGCGGGAGTCTATGAGCAGTTCTTC.

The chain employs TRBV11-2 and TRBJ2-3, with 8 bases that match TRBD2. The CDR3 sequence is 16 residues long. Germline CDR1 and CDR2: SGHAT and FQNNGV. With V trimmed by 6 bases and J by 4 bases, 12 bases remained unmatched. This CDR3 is CASSSIAGTAADTQYF. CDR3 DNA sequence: TGTGCCAGCAGTTCAATAGCGGGAACCGCCGCAGATACGCAGTATTTT.

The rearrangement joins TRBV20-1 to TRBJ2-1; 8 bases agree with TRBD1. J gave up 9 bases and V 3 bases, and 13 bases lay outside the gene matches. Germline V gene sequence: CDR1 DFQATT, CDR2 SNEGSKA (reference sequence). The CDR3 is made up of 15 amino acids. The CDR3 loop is CSASVQGEAQAEQFF. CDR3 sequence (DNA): TGCAGTGCTAGTGTACAGGGGGAGGCGCAGGCTGAGCAGTTCTTC.

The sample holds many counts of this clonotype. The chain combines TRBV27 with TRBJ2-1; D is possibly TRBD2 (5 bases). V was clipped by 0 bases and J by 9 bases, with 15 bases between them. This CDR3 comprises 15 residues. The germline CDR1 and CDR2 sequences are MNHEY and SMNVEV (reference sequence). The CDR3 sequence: CASSLSPAVVGEQFF. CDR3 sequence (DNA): TGTGCCAGCAGTTTATCCCCAGCGGTTGTGGGTGAGCAGTTCTTC.